Listed below are T cell receptor beta chains from one sample, sequenced in a study of cytomegalovirus exposure and HLA in healthy donors. Method: immunoSEQ multiplex PCR; TCRdb's copy keeps in-frame clones and lacks some. The sample carries 100,000 to 120,000 clones, approximately 78% recorded once. Sequences were obtained from PBMCs. These receptors all come from a young woman in good health and CMV-seronegative. The conserved cysteine and the conserved F or W are not part of the CDR3 here.

j_call: TRBJ2-2; cdr3_length: 13; v_call: TRBV5-1; cdr3_aa: ASSLEGGTTGELF
j_call: TRBJ1-3; cdr3_length: 12; v_call: TRBV30; cdr3_aa: AWGQEGTGNTIY
j_call: TRBJ1-1; cdr3_length: 12; v_call: TRBV10-3; cdr3_aa: AISEIGQGQGAF
j_call: TRBJ2-1; cdr3_length: 13; v_call: TRBV28; cdr3_aa: ASRLAGGVINEQF
j_call: TRBJ1-1; cdr3_length: 15; v_call: TRBV30; cdr3_aa: AWRRGPVVWTQGQAF
j_call: TRBJ1-6; cdr3_length: 10; v_call: TRBV15; cdr3_aa: ATSSSLSPLH
j_call: TRBJ1-4; cdr3_length: 13; v_call: TRBV7-6; cdr3_aa: ASSPRQGGGEKLF
j_call: TRBJ2-5; cdr3_length: 16; v_call: TRBV4-1; cdr3_aa: ASSQEGLAGGGRETQY
j_call: TRBJ2-4; cdr3_length: 19; v_call: TRBV9; cdr3_aa: ASSVGSGLAGELLAKNIQY
j_call: TRBJ1-6; cdr3_length: 12; v_call: TRBV19; cdr3_aa: ASSIDGVNSPLH
j_call: TRBJ1-6; cdr3_length: 12; v_call: TRBV27; cdr3_aa: ASSLTQTGGALH
j_call: TRBJ1-5; cdr3_length: 12; v_call: TRBV19; cdr3_aa: ASSMGTGYQPQH
j_call: TRBJ1-5; cdr3_length: 12; v_call: TRBV10-3; cdr3_aa: AISDTVMRQPQH
j_call: TRBJ2-3; cdr3_length: 11; v_call: TRBV29-1; cdr3_aa: SFSAARTDTQY
j_call: TRBJ1-4; cdr3_length: 12; v_call: TRBV11-2; cdr3_aa: ASSFLLQGEKLF
j_call: TRBJ2-2; cdr3_length: 12; v_call: TRBV5-1; cdr3_aa: ATGTSGVTGELF